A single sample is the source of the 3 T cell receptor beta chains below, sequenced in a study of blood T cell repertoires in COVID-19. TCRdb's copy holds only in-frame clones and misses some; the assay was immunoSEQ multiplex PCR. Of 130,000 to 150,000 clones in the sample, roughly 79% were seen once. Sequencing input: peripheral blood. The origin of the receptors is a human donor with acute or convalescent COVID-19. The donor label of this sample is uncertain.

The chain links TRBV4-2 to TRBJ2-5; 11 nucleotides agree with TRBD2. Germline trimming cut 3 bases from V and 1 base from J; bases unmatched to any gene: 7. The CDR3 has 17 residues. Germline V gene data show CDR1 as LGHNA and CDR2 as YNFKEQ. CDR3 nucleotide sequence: TGTGCCAGCAGCCAGTTATTAGCGGGGGGGCCCCAAGAGACCCAGTACTTC. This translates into CASSQLLAGGPQETQYF.

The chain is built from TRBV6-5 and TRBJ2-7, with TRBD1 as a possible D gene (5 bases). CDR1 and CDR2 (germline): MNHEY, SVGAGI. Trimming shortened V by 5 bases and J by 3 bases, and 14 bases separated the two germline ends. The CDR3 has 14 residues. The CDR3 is CASSPERGGYEQYF. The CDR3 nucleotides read TGTGCCAGCAGTCCCGAAAGGGGCGGCTACGAGCAGTACTTC.

The CDR3 DNA is TGTGCCAGCAGGGCCTCACAGGTTAATGAAAAACTGTTTTTT. This gives the protein CASRASQVNEKLFF. The rearrangement links TRBV7-6 to TRBJ1-4; tentative D call: TRBD1 (5 bases). V gave up 6 bases and J gave up 4 bases, with 12 bases separating them. Germline V gives CDR1 SGHVS, CDR2 FNYEAQ. CDR3 length: 14 amino acids. Full variable domain (outside the CDR3, taken from reference TRBV7-6 and TRBJ1-4): GAGVSQSPRYKVTKRGQDVALRCDPISGHVSLYWYRQALGQGPEFLTYFNYEAQQDKSGLPNDRFSAERPEGSISTLTIQRTEQRDSAMYRCASRASQVNEKLFFGSGTQLSVL.